The 16 T cell receptor beta chains below were found in one sample sequenced in a study of neurological immune-mediated disorders. In TCRdb, the 5' RACE reads were re-called with MiXCR into one record per CDR3 protein. This sample has 70,000 to 95,000 distinct CDR3 sequences, with 13% to 15% found just once. Sequencing was done on a sample of PBMCs. The source is a woman between 45 and 65 years old in good health.

V and J are TRBV5-6 and TRBJ2-7, with 8 bases aligning to TRBD2. Germline CDR1 reads SGHDT; CDR2 reads YYEEEE. Trimming took 5 bases from V and 1 from J; bases not matched to a gene: 11. There are 16 residues in the CDR3. The CDR3 spells CASSLFCGGKSYEQYV. CDR3 bases: TGTGCCAGCAGTTTGTTTTGCGGGGGGAAGTCCTACGAGCAGTACGTC.

This clonotype was observed many times. This rearrangement joins TRBV7-2 to TRBJ2-3; a weak D match, TRBD1 (5 bases). Germline V gene lookup returns CDR1 SGHTA and CDR2 FQGNSA. This CDR3 spans 15 amino acids. V lost 2 bases to trimming and J lost 1 base, with 10 bases between them. Here the CDR3 DNA reads TGTGCCAGCAGCTTACGGTGGGGCCGCACAGATACGCAGTATTTT. It encodes CASSLRWGRTDTQYF. Full variable domain (rest looked up from reference TRBV7-2 and TRBJ2-3): GAGVSQSPSNKVTEKGKDVELRCDPISGHTALYWYRQSLGQGLEFLIYFQGNSAPDKSGLPSDRFSAERTGGSVSTLTIQRTQQEDSAVYLCASSLRWGRTDTQYFGPGTRLTVL.

This clonotype was counted many times. The genes are TRBV7-2 and TRBJ2-2, with 12 bases lining up with TRBD1. V shed 8 bases and J 7 bases; nucleotides not matched to a gene: 5. Germline V gene lookup returns CDR1 SGHTA and CDR2 FQGNSA. This CDR3 has 14 amino acids. In nucleotides, the CDR3 is TGTGCCAGCGGGGACAGGGGGCGCGGCGGGGAGCTGTTTTTT. Amino acid sequence: CASGDRGRGGELFF. The variable domain in full, completed from reference TRBV7-2 and TRBJ2-2, reads GAGVSQSPSNKVTEKGKDVELRCDPISGHTALYWYRQSLGQGLEFLIYFQGNSAPDKSGLPSDRFSAERTGGSVSTLTIQRTQQEDSAVYLCASGDRGRGGELFFGEGSRLTVL.

Concerning this clonotype: Possible read error: a much larger clone is one base away. The chain carries TRBV5-5 and TRBJ2-7, with D perhaps TRBD1 (6 bases). This CDR3 has 12 residues. The germline gives CDR1 SGHKS, CDR2 YYEKEE (reference sequence). Trimming took 9 bases from V and 7 from J, leaving 17 bases between them. For the CDR3, the DNA is TGTGCCACCACTCTTGACAGGAGTGAGCAGTACTTC. Encoded protein: CATTLDRSEQYF.

This clonotype was observed at least ten times. The genes are TRBV20-1 and TRBJ2-7; D is possibly TRBD2 (6 bases). Per the germline V gene, CDR1 is DFQATT and CDR2 is SNEGSKA (reference sequence). The CDR3 is 14 amino acids. With 2 bases removed from V and 5 bases from J, the gap between germline ends came to 16 bases. The CDR3: CSARQSGSKNEQYF. In nucleotides, the CDR3 is TGCAGTGCTAGACAGTCCGGGAGCAAGAACGAGCAGTACTTC.

This clonotype was observed many times. This sequence joins TRBV12-3 or TRBV12-4 and TRBJ2-3; D possibly corresponds to TRBD2 (5 bases). Trimming stripped 2 bases from V and 1 base from J, with 10 bases between. The CDR3 runs 15 residues. The CDR3 spells CASSLTEGGTDTQYF. Here the CDR3 DNA reads TGTGCCAGCAGTTTAACCGAGGGCGGCACAGATACGCAGTATTTT.

This clonotype has only a few counts. The J gene is TRBJ1-3, the V gene TRBV9; no reliable D call. Germline lookup yields CDR1 SGDLS and CDR2 YYNGEE. The CDR3 covers 14 residues. V was cut by 0 bases and J by 0 bases, with 4 bases left in between. The DNA of the CDR3 is TGTGCCAGCAGCGTAGCCCTCTCTGGAAACACCATATATTTT. Its protein is CASSVALSGNTIYF.

The chain is built from TRBV20-1 and TRBJ1-5; D might be TRBD1 (6 bases). This CDR3 region has 14 residues. V lost 8 bases and J 1 base, leaving 15 bases between the germline ends. CDR1 is DFQATT and CDR2 is SNEGSKA in the germline V gene (reference sequence). For the CDR3, the DNA is TGCAGTAGATCACAGGGTATAAGCAATCAGCCCCAGCATTTT. Its protein is CSRSQGISNQPQHF.

This clonotype came up many times. The CDR3 coding sequence is TGTGCCAGCAGTAGGCGGGAGCGGAATTCACCCCTCCACTTT. Its translation: CASSRRERNSPLHF. J is TRBJ1-6 and V is TRBV27; D remains ambiguous. The germline V gene encodes CDR1 MNHEY and CDR2 SMNVEV (reference sequence). The CDR3 is made up of 14 amino acids. The V and J ends lost 5 bases and 7 bases respectively, with 12 bases between them.

In its sample, this clonotype was seen many times. The chain carries TRBV7-9 and TRBJ1-2; the D gene is possibly TRBD1 (5 bases). This CDR3 has 16 residues. Trimming left V 2 bases short and J 7 bases short, with 20 bases between. The V gene's germline CDR1 is SEHNR and CDR2 FQNEAQ (reference sequence). Written as DNA, the CDR3 is TGTGCCAGCAGCTTAAGCCTAGGAGGGGCGGTAATTGGCTACACCTTC. As protein: CASSLSLGGAVIGYTF.

This clonotype has at least ten counts. CDR3 bases: TGCAGTGCTAGTCTGAGCCAGGATGTTGGTTTCATTCAGTACTTC. Translation gives CSASLSQDVGFIQYF. The rearrangement uses TRBV20-1 and TRBJ2-4; unclear D gene. The CDR3 contains 15 residues. Germline V gene data show CDR1 as DFQATT and CDR2 as SNEGSKA (reference sequence). V lost 3 bases, J lost 9 bases, and 21 bases lay in between.

This clonotype was observed many times. The chain carries TRBV5-1 and TRBJ2-7; 7 bases are shared with TRBD1. The germline V gene has CDR1 SGHRS and CDR2 YFSETQ. The CDR3 loop spans 15 amino acids. J lost 3 bases, V lost 0 bases, and 6 bases had no gene match. Here the CDR3 reads CASSLVTGDDYEQYF. DNA of the CDR3: TGCGCCAGCAGCTTGGTTACAGGGGATGACTACGAGCAGTACTTC.

Ten or more counts support this clonotype. V is TRBV5-6 and J is TRBJ2-3, with 7 positions matching TRBD1. CDR3 size: 15 residues. CDR1 is SGHDT and CDR2 is YYEEEE in the germline V gene. V was clipped by 4 bases and J by 5 bases; unmatched bases: 10. This CDR3 reads CASSKGVGQRDTQYF. The CDR3 DNA reads as TGTGCCAGCAGCAAGGGGGTGGGACAGCGAGATACGCAGTATTTT.

This clonotype was observed many times. This chain uses TRBV5-1 with TRBJ2-5; D call uncertain. Germline CDR1 SGHRS, CDR2 YFSETQ. The CDR3 covers 13 residues. The V gene lost 4 bases and the J gene lost 2 bases, with 9 bases spanning the gap. This CDR3 is CASSQLIQETQYF. The CDR3 nucleotides are TGCGCCAGCAGCCAGTTGATACAAGAGACCCAGTACTTC.

This clonotype was seen ten or more times. The genes are TRBV6-5 and TRBJ2-7; 9 nucleotides agree with TRBD1. Unmatched junction bases numbered 4, after V lost 5 bases and J lost 2 bases. The CDR3 runs to 14 residues. The germline gives CDR1 MNHEY, CDR2 SVGAGI. The CDR3 protein is CASSRQGGAYEQYF. The CDR3 region has the DNA TGTGCCAGCAGTCGACAGGGGGGAGCCTACGAGCAGTACTTC.

This clonotype showed up many times. The chain joins TRBV7-7 to TRBJ2-5; perhaps TRBD1 as D (6 bases). This CDR3 is built from 15 residues. Trimming took 1 base from V and 7 from J, leaving 16 bases between them. CDR1 is SSHAT and CDR2 is FNYEAQ in the germline V gene (reference sequence). The CDR3 sequence is CASSLDGGPGRTQYF. The CDR3 region has the DNA TGTGCCAGCAGCTTAGATGGGGGCCCGGGACGGACCCAGTACTTC.